The rows below give T cell receptor beta chains drawn from one sample of a study of T cells in Graves' hyperthyroidism and ophthalmopathy. MiXCR was run by TCRdb on the multiplex PCR reads, yielding one entry per CDR3 protein. Of fewer than 600,000 distinct CDR3 sequences detected, 12% to 15% appear once; the ten largest clones hold approximately 14%. The specimen sequenced was blood. The receptors originated from a woman aged 40 to 55 with Graves' hyperthyroidism. The CDR3 runs from the conserved cysteine through the conserved F or W.

v_call: TRBV11-2
j_call: TRBJ2-1
cdr3_aa: CASSLDGTSGNNEQFF

v_call: TRBV11-3
j_call: TRBJ2-2
cdr3_aa: CASSLGEVGELFF

v_call: TRBV28
j_call: TRBJ2-4
cdr3_aa: CASSFPGSGLAGGPAKNIQYF

v_call: TRBV20-1
j_call: TRBJ2-3
cdr3_aa: CSARTGLGRDTQYF

v_call: TRBV20-1
j_call: TRBJ2-1
cdr3_aa: CSASAYSYNEQFF

v_call: TRBV2
j_call: TRBJ2-3
cdr3_aa: CASSEAARDTQYF

v_call: TRBV19
j_call: TRBJ2-2
cdr3_aa: CASTGGTANTGELFF

v_call: TRBV5-1
j_call: TRBJ2-5
cdr3_aa: CASMTVEYF

v_call: TRBV5-1
j_call: TRBJ1-5
cdr3_aa: CASSSTGGDQPQHF

v_call: TRBV9
j_call: TRBJ2-5
cdr3_aa: CASSVDAVMETQYF

v_call: TRBV2
j_call: TRBJ2-2
cdr3_aa: CASSWARDGDTGELFF

v_call: TRBV6-2/TRBV6-3
j_call: TRBJ1-3
cdr3_aa: CASKPGHGNTIYF

v_call: TRBV19
j_call: TRBJ2-7
cdr3_aa: CASSPGTGNYEQYF

v_call: TRBV20-1
j_call: TRBJ2-1
cdr3_aa: CSASPIGAEQFF

v_call: TRBV5-1
j_call: TRBJ2-3
cdr3_aa: CASSLFGEAGAPDTQYF

v_call: TRBV28
j_call: TRBJ1-5
cdr3_aa: CASSLWADREGNQPQHF

v_call: TRBV6-5
j_call: TRBJ1-1
cdr3_aa: CASSYSYWSGNTEAFF

v_call: TRBV2
j_call: TRBJ2-6
cdr3_aa: CASSDPSSGANVLTF

v_call: TRBV7-8
j_call: TRBJ2-1
cdr3_aa: CASSFPGDYNEQFF

v_call: TRBV3-1
j_call: TRBJ2-5
cdr3_aa: CASSLGTRREEETQYF

v_call: TRBV12-3/TRBV12-4
j_call: TRBJ2-2
cdr3_aa: CASGETQGAGELVF

v_call: TRBV5-4
j_call: TRBJ1-2
cdr3_aa: CASRPDTNYGYTF

v_call: TRBV15
j_call: TRBJ2-7
cdr3_aa: CATSSLTSGRMQYF

v_call: TRBV28
j_call: TRBJ2-1
cdr3_aa: CASSPQTGYNEQFF

v_call: TRBV10-3
j_call: TRBJ2-4
cdr3_aa: CAISEDEVTRNIQYF

v_call: TRBV5-6
j_call: TRBJ2-7
cdr3_aa: CASSLSEPSSYEQYF

v_call: TRBV7-9
j_call: TRBJ2-2
cdr3_aa: CASKPSGTGELFF

v_call: TRBV12-3/TRBV12-4
j_call: TRBJ1-6
cdr3_aa: CASSSMGDSPLHF

v_call: TRBV6-9
j_call: TRBJ2-3
cdr3_aa: CASSYKAGVSRYF

v_call: TRBV27
j_call: TRBJ2-3
cdr3_aa: CASSLILARDRDTQYF

v_call: TRBV2
j_call: TRBJ2-1
cdr3_aa: CANPDRVSNEQFF

v_call: TRBV3-1
j_call: TRBJ2-1
cdr3_aa: CASSAEISYNEQFF